The 18 T cell receptor beta chains below come from one sample, sequenced in a study of identical twins. Each CDR3 protein gets one entry after TCRdb re-called the 5' RACE reads with MiXCR. Found here are approximately 500,000 distinct CDR3 sequences, nearly 15% of them singletons; the top ten hold less than 0.5%. The sample also formed part of further work on yellow fever vaccine responses in identical twins.

Material: CD4+ T cells sorted from blood. Receptors originate from a young woman in good health.

The table lists this clonotype with many counts. This chain connects TRBV25-1 to TRBJ2-3; 8 bases fit TRBD2. In germline, CDR1 is MGHDK, CDR2 SYGVNS. This CDR3 contains 18 residues. V was clipped by 2 bases and J by 3 bases; unmatched bases: 13. The CDR3: CASSENPQLAGGTDTQYF. As DNA, the CDR3 is TGTGCCAGCAGTGAAAACCCCCAGCTAGCGGGTGGAACAGATACGCAGTATTTT.

The chain uses TRBV2 and TRBJ2-1, with TRBD2 identical over 7 bases. Germline V gene lookup returns CDR1 SNHLY and CDR2 FYNNEI. The CDR3 runs 14 residues. V dropped 10 bases and J dropped 4; count of bases not matched to a gene: 10. The CDR3 DNA reads as TGTGCCAACCAGCGGGATGGAACGTACAATGAGCAGTTCTTC. Its protein product is CANQRDGTYNEQFF.

The chain employs TRBV24-1 and TRBJ2-7, with D possibly being TRBD1 (6 bases). V lost 4 bases to trimming and J lost 0 bases, with 18 bases between them. Germline V gene sequence: CDR1 KGHDR, CDR2 SFDVKD. This CDR3 is 17 amino acids long. DNA of the CDR3: TGTGCCACCAGTGAAATATTTACAGGGAACGACTCCTACGAGCAGTACTTC. Translated, it gives CATSEIFTGNDSYEQYF.

This clonotype was observed a handful of times. The chain employs TRBV10-3 and TRBJ1-1; D might be TRBD1 (5 bases). The CDR3 covers 13 residues. Germline CDR1 is ENHRY and CDR2 is SYGVKD. V lost 4 bases and J 4 bases, leaving 10 bases between the germline ends. CDR3 amino acids: CAISGDARTEAFF. The CDR3 DNA sequence: TGTGCCATCAGTGGGGACGCGCGCACTGAAGCTTTCTTT.

This clonotype has more than one count but fewer than ten. The J gene is TRBJ1-3, the V gene TRBV6-5; D might be TRBD1 (6 bases). The CDR3 covers 13 residues. The ends were cut back, 0 bases at V and 10 bases at J, with 10 bases in the middle. The germline CDR1 and CDR2 sequences are MNHEY and SVGAGI. CDR3 region: CASSYSKGGTIYF. In nucleotides, the CDR3 is TGTGCCAGCAGTTACTCGAAAGGGGGGACCATATATTTT.

This clonotype was seen a few times. The chain uses TRBV2 and TRBJ2-7; D is perhaps TRBD2 (6 bases). CDR1 is SNHLY, CDR2 FYNNEI, per germline. Trimming pared 10 bases from V and 0 bases from J, leaving 13 bases between. The CDR3 has 13 residues. The CDR3 is CATVGSTSYEQYF. CDR3 nucleotides: TGTGCCACGGTCGGGAGCACCTCCTACGAGCAGTACTTC.

The chain combines TRBV11-2 with TRBJ2-5, with a possible D match to TRBD2 (6 bases). This CDR3 region has 13 residues. Trimming cost V 4 bases and J 7 bases, with 13 bases left between them. Germline V CDR1 and CDR2: SGHAT, FQNNGV. CDR3 amino acids: CASSSGGEATQYF. The DNA for the CDR3 is TGTGCCAGCAGCTCTGGCGGGGAGGCGACCCAGTACTTC.

The chain has TRBV20-1 and TRBJ2-5; TRBD2 agrees at 7 bases. Germline trimming cut 5 bases from V and 5 bases from J; bases unmatched to any gene: 8. The CDR3 sequence is 13 residues long. CDR1 and CDR2 from the germline V gene are DFQATT and SNEGSKA (reference sequence). CDR3 DNA sequence: TGCAGTGCTCCTGAACCCGGGGGGGAGACCCAGTACTTC. Protein sequence: CSAPEPGGETQYF.

The chain is built from TRBV7-2 and TRBJ2-6, with no clear D. The V end lost 5 bases, the J end lost 0 bases, and 11 bases lay between the germline ends. In germline, CDR1 is SGHTA, CDR2 FQGNSA. The CDR3 runs to 16 residues. CDR3 nucleotides: TGTGCCAGCAGCCTTACAGTTAGCTCTGGGGCCAACGTCCTGACTTTC. Its protein product is CASSLTVSSGANVLTF.

This clonotype has a handful of counts. The rearrangement uses TRBV5-1 and TRBJ2-1; D call uncertain. CDR1 and CDR2 (germline): SGHRS, YFSETQ. The V and J ends lost 0 bases and 0 bases respectively, with 16 bases between them. There are 18 residues in the CDR3. Here the CDR3 reads CASSLAGSSGSSYNEQFF. CDR3 DNA: TGCGCCAGCAGCTTGGCCGGTAGCTCAGGAAGCTCCTACAATGAGCAGTTCTTC. The variable domain in full, with the rest retrieved from reference TRBV5-1 and TRBJ2-1, is KAGVTQTPRYLIKTRGQQVTLSCSPISGHRSVSWYQQTPGQGLQFLFEYFSETQRNKGNFPGRFSGRQFSNSRSEMNVSTLELGDSALYLCASSLAGSSGSSYNEQFFGPGTRLTVL.

Many counts were recorded for this clonotype. In DNA, the CDR3 is TGCGCCAGCAGCTTGGATTTGGATACGCAGTATTTT. Residues: CASSLDLDTQYF. The rearrangement joins TRBV5-1 to TRBJ2-3; D remains ambiguous. V dropped 0 bases and J dropped 6 bases, with 5 bases sitting between them. The CDR3 totals 12 residues. The germline V gene has CDR1 SGHRS and CDR2 YFSETQ.

This chain uses TRBV28 with TRBJ2-1, with D perhaps matching TRBD1 (6 bases). Germline assignment: CDR1 MDHEN and CDR2 SYDVKM. Between the trimmed V and J ends, which lost 7 bases and 0 bases, there was a span of 13 bases. This CDR3 region has 15 residues. CDR3 coding DNA: TGTGCCAGCACCATAGGGACAATCTCCTACAATGAGCAGTTCTTC. Its protein product is CASTIGTISYNEQFF.

The J gene is TRBJ1-2, the V gene TRBV20-1, with D possibly being TRBD1 (5 bases). Between the trimmed V and J ends, which lost 5 bases and 1 base, there was a span of 5 bases. The CDR3 sequence is 11 residues long. CDR1 and CDR2 (germline): DFQATT, SNEGSKA (reference sequence). The CDR3 region has the DNA TGCAGTGCTGGGGGTAACTATGGCTACACCTTC. This gives the protein CSAGGNYGYTF.

This clonotype was detected many times. The chain couples TRBV5-1 to TRBJ2-3; perhaps TRBD1 as D (5 bases). V shed 3 bases and J shed 10 bases, with 9 bases lying between them. The CDR3 spans 11 residues. Per the germline V gene, CDR1 is SGHRS and CDR2 is YFSETQ. This CDR3 reads CASSSGQSQYF. DNA for the CDR3: TGCGCCAGCAGCTCCGGACAATCGCAGTATTTT.

The chain uses TRBV29-1 and TRBJ1-4; D is undetermined. CDR3 size: 13 residues. Between the trimmed V and J ends, which lost 6 bases and 7 bases, there was a span of 15 bases. Germline CDR1 and CDR2: SQVTM and ANQGSEA. This chain's CDR3 is CSVQPPGVEKLFF. The DNA for the CDR3 is TGCAGCGTCCAACCCCCCGGCGTTGAAAAACTGTTTTTT.

The gene calls are TRBV25-1 and TRBJ2-1; maybe TRBD1 (6 bases). Trimming cost V 4 bases and J 5 bases, with 21 bases left between them. From germline, CDR1 is MGHDK and CDR2 SYGVNS. CDR3 size: 17 residues. The CDR3 loop reads CASSGEGGGGLNNEQFF. The DNA for the CDR3 is TGTGCCAGCAGTGGGGAAGGGGGTGGCGGGCTTAACAATGAGCAGTTCTTC.

This clonotype turned up a few times. This chain uses TRBV25-1 with TRBJ1-4; D may be TRBD1 (5 bases). CDR1 MGHDK and CDR2 SYGVNS come from the germline V gene. Trimming cost V 6 bases and J 5 bases, with 13 bases left between them. CDR3 length equals 14 residues. This CDR3 is CASRRLGQNEKLFF. The CDR3 nucleotides read TGTGCCAGCAGACGTTTGGGGCAGAATGAAAAACTGTTTTTT.

This clonotype has at least ten counts. The chain couples TRBV7-2 to TRBJ2-3, with 9 bases that match TRBD1. V lost 1 base and J lost 0; bases outside the gene matches: 2. The CDR3 contains 16 residues. Germline-derived CDR1 and CDR2 are SGHTA and FQGNSA. CDR3 sequence (DNA): TGTGCCAGCAGCTTAGTGACAGGGGGGAGCACAGATACGCAGTATTTT. This sequence encodes CASSLVTGGSTDTQYF. Drawing the rest from reference TRBV7-2 and TRBJ2-3, the complete variable domain is GAGVSQSPSNKVTEKGKDVELRCDPISGHTALYWYRQSLGQGLEFLIYFQGNSAPDKSGLPSDRFSAERTGGSVSTLTIQRTQQEDSAVYLCASSLVTGGSTDTQYFGPGTRLTVL.